This T cell receptor beta chain was sequenced during a study of cytomegalovirus exposure and HLA in healthy donors. Germline values: CDR1 MDHEN, CDR2 SYDVKM. The CDR3 runs 12 residues. V gave up 8 bases and J gave up 6 bases, with 10 bases separating them. Primers included in the PCR were 60 Vbeta and 13 Jbeta primers. Clones were sequenced by immunoSEQ multiplex PCR, and TCRdb holds only the in-frame ones, with some missing. Among under 90,000 clones listed, more than 70% were seen once. The sequence derives from a man between 35 and 55 years old in good health and CMV-seronegative. Source material: PBMCs. The V call is TRBV28, the J call TRBJ2-2, with TRBD2 as a possible D gene (6 bases). The CDR3 nucleotides read TGTGCCAGCGGCGGGGTCGCCGGGGAGCTGTTTTTT. As protein: CASGGVAGELFF.